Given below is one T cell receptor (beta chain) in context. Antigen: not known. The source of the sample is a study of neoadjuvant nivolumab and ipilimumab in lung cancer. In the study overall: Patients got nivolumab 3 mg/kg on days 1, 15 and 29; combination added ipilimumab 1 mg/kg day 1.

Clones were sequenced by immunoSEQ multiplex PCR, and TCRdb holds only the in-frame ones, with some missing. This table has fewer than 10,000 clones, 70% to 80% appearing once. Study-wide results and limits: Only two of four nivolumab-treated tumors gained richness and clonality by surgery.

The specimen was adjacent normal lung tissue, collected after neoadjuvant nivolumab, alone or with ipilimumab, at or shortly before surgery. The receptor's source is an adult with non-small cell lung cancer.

The DNA of the CDR3 is TGTGCCAGCAGTGTACAGGGGACAACCGGGGAGCTGTTTTTT. It encodes CASSVQGTTGELFF. The chain employs TRBV25-1 and TRBJ2-2, with TRBD1 matching 7 bases. Trimming at V came to 4 bases and at J to 5 bases, leaving 4 bases not matched to a gene. CDR3 size: 14 residues. Germline CDR1 MGHDK, CDR2 SYGVNS.